This T cell receptor (beta chain) was sequenced in a study of blood T cell repertoires in COVID-19. Assay used: immunoSEQ multiplex PCR; TCRdb lists only in-frame clones, some missing. The sample holds roughly 68,000 clones, about 82% seen once. V was shortened by 6 bases and J by 5 bases, with 16 bases between the two germline ends. Germline-derived CDR1 and CDR2 are MDHEN and SYDVKM. The CDR3 extends over 14 amino acids. Sequenced: PBMCs or T cells enriched from blood (not recorded which). This TCR derives from a woman aged 35 to 49 with acute COVID-19. The chain joins TRBV28 to TRBJ1-1; D is unclear. The DNA for the CDR3 is TGTGCCAGCAGCCCAGCGGAGGGCTGGACTGAAGCTTTCTTT. The encoded protein is CASSPAEGWTEAFF.